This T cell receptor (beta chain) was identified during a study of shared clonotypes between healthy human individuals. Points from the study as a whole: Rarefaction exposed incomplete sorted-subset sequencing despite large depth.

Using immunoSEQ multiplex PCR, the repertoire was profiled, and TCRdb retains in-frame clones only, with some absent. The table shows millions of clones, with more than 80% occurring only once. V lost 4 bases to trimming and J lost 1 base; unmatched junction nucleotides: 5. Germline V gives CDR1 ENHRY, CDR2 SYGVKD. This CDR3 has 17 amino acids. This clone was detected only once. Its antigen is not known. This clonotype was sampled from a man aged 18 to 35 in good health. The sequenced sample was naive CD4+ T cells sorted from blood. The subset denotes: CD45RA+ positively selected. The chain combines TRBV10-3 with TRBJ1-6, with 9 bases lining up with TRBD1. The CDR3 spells CAISAQTGGSYNSPLHF. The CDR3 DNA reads TGTGCCATCAGTGCCCAGACAGGGGGGTCCTATAATTCACCCCTCCACTTT.